The 15 T cell receptor beta chains in this list originate from one sample, sequenced in a study of T cells in narcolepsy. TCRdb keeps only in-frame clones here, not all; method: immunoSEQ multiplex PCR. In the table there are over 25,000 clones, 60% to 85% of which are singletons. What was sequenced was memory (CD45RA-) CD4+ T cells from blood. These receptors came from a human donor in good health.

The chain joins TRBV7-2 to TRBJ2-1; no clear D. The germline gives CDR1 SGHTA, CDR2 FQGNSA. The length of the CDR3 is 14 residues. V dropped 2 bases and J dropped 6 bases, with 11 bases sitting between them. DNA for the CDR3: TGTGCCAGCAGCTTAAATCGGGCAGTCAATGAGCAGTTCTTC. As protein: CASSLNRAVNEQFF.

This chain links TRBV7-2 with TRBJ2-7, with TRBD2 matching 9 bases. The junction had 4 bases not matched to a gene; V was cut back by 1 base and J by 0 bases. Germline V lookup: CDR1 SGHTA, CDR2 FQGNSA. The CDR3 has 16 amino acids. The CDR3 loop reads CASSLGGGGASYEQYF. In nucleotides, the CDR3 is TGTGCCAGCAGCTTAGGTGGCGGGGGGGCCTCCTACGAGCAGTACTTC.

The chain has TRBV7-6 and TRBJ1-1; the match to TRBD1 covers 7 bases. J gave up 1 base and V 3 bases, and 5 bases lay outside the gene matches. This CDR3 region has 15 residues. Germline CDR1 reads SGHVS; CDR2 reads FNYEAQ. CDR3 protein: CASSFRPGGNTEAFF. In DNA, the CDR3 is TGTGCCAGCAGCTTCAGACCAGGGGGGAACACTGAAGCTTTCTTT.

This rearrangement joins TRBV7-6 to TRBJ2-7; D possibly corresponds to TRBD2 (5 bases). Germline loops: CDR1 SGHVS, CDR2 FNYEAQ. The ends were cut back, 4 bases at V and 2 bases at J, with 15 bases in the middle. The CDR3 covers 15 residues. CDR3 in amino acids: CASSSRAGIPYEQYF. The CDR3 DNA follows: TGTGCCAGCAGCTCCCGGGCGGGTATTCCCTACGAGCAGTACTTC.

This chain uses TRBV5-6 with TRBJ1-2, with TRBD1 as a possible D gene (6 bases). Germline lookup yields CDR1 SGHDT and CDR2 YYEEEE. CDR3 length: 15 amino acids. Trimming cost V 0 bases and J 5 bases, with 14 bases left between them. DNA of the CDR3: TGTGCCAGCAGCTTGGAGGCCAGGGGAAGGTATGGCTACACCTTC. This encodes CASSLEARGRYGYTF.

This clone was observed once. The gene calls are TRBV6-5 and TRBJ2-7; D is unresolved. This CDR3 comprises 15 residues. Trimming took off 5 bases at V and 4 bases at J, with 18 bases between the two ends. The V gene's germline CDR1 is MNHEY and CDR2 SVGAGI. The CDR3 loop is CASSHGRGFQYEQYF. In DNA form, the CDR3 reads TGTGCCAGCAGTCATGGGCGTGGGTTCCAATACGAGCAGTACTTC.

J is TRBJ2-7 and V is TRBV18; 9 bases match TRBD1. The CDR3 contains 15 residues. Germline CDR1 is KGHSH and CDR2 is LQKENI. Unmatched junction bases numbered 8, after V lost 3 bases and J lost 5 bases. For the CDR3, the DNA is TGTGCCAGCTCACCGAACAGGGGGCAAAGTCACGAGCAGTACTTC. It yields the protein CASSPNRGQSHEQYF. Combining the CDR3 with reference TRBV18 and TRBJ2-7 gives the whole variable domain NAGVMQNPRHLVRRRGQEARLRCSPMKGHSHVYWYRQLPEEGLKFMVYLQKENIIDESGMPKERFSAEFPKEGPSILRIQQVVRGDSAAYFCASSPNRGQSHEQYFGPGTRLTVT.

This chain uses TRBV6-5 with TRBJ2-7; D is unresolved. CDR3 length: 13 amino acids. The germline CDR1 and CDR2 sequences are MNHEY and SVGAGI. The V and J ends lost 0 bases and 6 bases respectively, with 9 bases between them. CDR3 residues: CASSYSRMGEQYF. CDR3 sequence (DNA): TGTGCCAGCAGTTACTCTAGGATGGGCGAGCAGTACTTC.

The chain couples TRBV5-4 to TRBJ1-6; D is perhaps TRBD1 (5 bases). Germline CDR1 SGHNT, CDR2 YYREEE (reference sequence). V lost 0 bases to trimming and J lost 6 bases, with 7 bases between them. The CDR3 spans 14 residues. The CDR3 DNA sequence: TGTGCCAGCAGCTTGGACAGGACTAATTCACCCCTCCACTTT. It is translated as CASSLDRTNSPLHF.

The chain couples TRBV28 to TRBJ1-6; D unresolved. The CDR3 runs to 12 residues. V dropped 5 bases and J dropped 7 bases, with 6 bases sitting between them. Per the germline V gene, CDR1 is MDHEN and CDR2 is SYDVKM. The CDR3: CASSPQNSPLHF. The CDR3 DNA reads TGTGCCAGCAGTCCACAGAATTCACCCCTCCACTTT.

The chain uses TRBV6-1 and TRBJ1-5; D is possibly TRBD1 (6 bases). Trimming took 2 bases from V and 11 from J, leaving 13 bases between them. This CDR3 spans 13 amino acids. CDR1 is MNHNS, CDR2 SASEGT, per germline. CDR3 protein: CASSERRQVAQHF. The CDR3 nucleotides read TGTGCCAGCAGTGAACGGAGACAGGTCGCCCAGCATTTT.

This chain connects TRBV29-1 to TRBJ2-3; 10 nucleotides line up with TRBD2. The CDR3 covers 16 residues. Germline values: CDR1 SQVTM, CDR2 ANQGSEA. Trimming cost V 7 bases and J 0 bases; bases outside gene matches: 10. The CDR3 region has the DNA TGCAGCGGAGGGGCTAGCGGGGGCTTCAGCACAGATACGCAGTATTTT. Translated: CSGGASGGFSTDTQYF.

The rearrangement joins TRBV11-2 to TRBJ2-7; 9 nucleotides match TRBD2. V dropped 5 bases and J dropped 4; count of bases not matched to a gene: 6. The CDR3 loop spans 14 amino acids. Per the germline V gene, CDR1 is SGHAT and CDR2 is FQNNGV. CDR3 sequence (DNA): TGTGCCAGCAGCAGGGCGGGGGGGCAGTACGAGCAGTACTTC. Protein product: CASSRAGGQYEQYF.

The chain carries TRBV13 and TRBJ1-2; TRBD1 might be the D (6 bases). The V end was cut by 4 bases, the J end by 3 bases, with 12 bases between. Germline CDR1 and CDR2: PRHDT and FYEKMQ (reference sequence). The CDR3 spans 14 residues. CDR3 nucleotides: TGTGCCAGCAGCTCTTACAGGGTAGACTATGGCTACACCTTC. It yields the protein CASSSYRVDYGYTF.

This clone turned up a few times. The rearrangement links TRBV2 to TRBJ1-1; a possible D gene is TRBD1 (5 bases). The CDR3 loop spans 12 amino acids. The V end lost 4 bases, the J end lost 4 bases, and 7 bases lay between the germline ends. Germline loops: CDR1 SNHLY, CDR2 FYNNEI. CDR3 coding DNA: TGTGCCAGCAGTGGGGGGGGCACTGAAGCTTTCTTT. Protein product: CASSGGGTEAFF.